The 28 T cell receptor beta chains below come from one sample, sequenced in a study of naive and memory T cell subsets. Study-wide results and limits: Possibly reflecting memory cells re-expressing CD45RA, a few larger clonotypes occurred in naive repertoires, especially CD8.

Both TRBC1 and TRBC2 were covered by a beta constant-region primer of two equimolar oligonucleotides. Nested alpha and beta constant-region primers with the SP2 primer drove four PCR rounds on ligated cDNA. A single record per CDR3 protein comes from TCRdb applying MiXCR to the UMI-ligation and nested PCR reads. The table shows fewer than 150,000 distinct CDR3 sequences, with under 25% occurring only once. Their target antigens are unknown. The material sequenced was naive CD8+ T cells from blood. These receptors all come from a human donor in good health.

The chain couples TRBV20-1 to TRBJ1-1; D perhaps matches TRBD1 (6 bases). The CDR3 is 13 amino acids. Germline lookup yields CDR1 DFQATT and CDR2 SNEGSKA (reference sequence). V was cut by 5 bases and J by 5 bases, with 15 bases left in between. The CDR3 loop reads CSAVGDRRTEAFF. Here the CDR3 DNA reads TGCAGTGCTGTAGGCGACAGGCGAACTGAAGCTTTCTTT.

This clonotype has only a few counts. The genes are TRBV27 and TRBJ1-2; the D gene is possibly TRBD1 (5 bases). The CDR3 covers 14 residues. The V gene lost 5 bases and the J gene lost 1 base, with 11 bases spanning the gap. The V gene's germline CDR1 is MNHEY and CDR2 SMNVEV (reference sequence). For the CDR3, the DNA is TGTGCCAGCAGTCCCAACAGGAATAACTATGGCTACACCTTC. It is translated as CASSPNRNNYGYTF.

This CDR3 reads CSANHRDRAYEQYF. In DNA, the CDR3 is TGCAGCGCAAACCACCGGGACAGGGCCTACGAGCAGTACTTC. J is TRBJ2-7 and V is TRBV29-1, with 9 bases fitting TRBD1. J was trimmed by 2 bases and V by 7 bases; bases with no gene match: 9. Germline V lookup: CDR1 SQVTM, CDR2 ANQGSEA. The CDR3 contains 14 residues.

The sample holds a few counts of this clonotype. This chain joins TRBV4-1 and TRBJ2-7; no clear D gene. The CDR3 spans 14 residues. CDR1 and CDR2 (germline): MGHRA, YSYEKL. V gave up 0 bases and J gave up 2 bases, with 8 bases separating them. CDR3 region: CASSQDQETYEQYF. The CDR3 DNA is TGCGCCAGCAGCCAAGATCAAGAGACCTACGAGCAGTACTTC.

This clonotype has just one count. The CDR3 reads CASSPFGGGRSTDTQYF. CDR3 DNA sequence: TGTGCCAGCAGCCCCTTCGGTGGGGGCCGGAGCACAGATACGCAGTATTTT. The chain carries TRBV11-1 and TRBJ2-3; possibly TRBD1 for D (6 bases). The CDR3 runs 17 residues. V was shortened by 5 bases and J by 0 bases, with 18 bases between the two germline ends. CDR1 is SGHAT and CDR2 is FQDESV in the germline V gene (reference sequence).

The chain is built from TRBV6-2 or TRBV6-3 and TRBJ2-1, with D perhaps TRBD2 (5 bases). The CDR3 is 16 amino acids. V dropped 6 bases and J dropped 8 bases, with 23 bases sitting between them. Per the germline V gene, CDR1 is MNHEY and CDR2 is SVGEGT. The CDR3 sequence: CASSRVALAPWDEQFF. The CDR3 nucleotides read TGTGCCAGCAGCCGAGTTGCGCTAGCACCGTGGGATGAGCAGTTCTTC.

This clonotype turned up a few times. The chain joins TRBV6-5 to TRBJ2-4, with a tentative D call TRBD2 (6 bases). With 8 bases removed from V and 4 bases from J, the gap between germline ends came to 18 bases. This CDR3 spans 15 amino acids. Germline V gene lookup returns CDR1 MNHEY and CDR2 SVGAGI. The CDR3 is CASASPGDAKNIQYF. For the CDR3, the DNA is TGTGCCAGCGCCTCCCCGGGGGACGCTAAAAACATTCAGTACTTC.

This clonotype has at least ten counts. The CDR3 nucleotides are TGTGCCAGCAGTCCCCCCATAGGGCTAGCGGGTCCAACAGAGCAGTACTTC. The encoded protein is CASSPPIGLAGPTEQYF. This chain joins TRBV27 and TRBJ2-7, with TRBD2 identical over 8 bases. Germline CDR1 MNHEY, CDR2 SMNVEV (reference sequence). Trimming cost V 5 bases and J 7 bases; bases outside gene matches: 19. There are 17 residues in the CDR3.

This clonotype was seen a few times. The chain employs TRBV28 and TRBJ2-7; D possibly corresponds to TRBD1 (6 bases). This CDR3 contains 14 residues. The V gene's germline CDR1 is MDHEN and CDR2 SYDVKM. With 4 bases removed from V and 6 bases from J, the gap between germline ends came to 16 bases. In DNA, the CDR3 is TGTGCCAGCAGTTCGGGACGGACAGCCCGCGAGCAGTACTTC. It yields the protein CASSSGRTAREQYF. The variable domain in full, completed from reference TRBV28 and TRBJ2-7, reads DVKVTQSSRYLVKRTGEKVFLECVQDMDHENMFWYRQDPGLGLRLIYFSYDVKMKEKGDIPEGYSVSREKKERFSLILESASTNQTSMYLCASSSGRTAREQYFGPGTRLTVT.

This clonotype was seen more than once but under ten times. The chain uses TRBV28 and TRBJ1-5; 12 bases align to TRBD1. The V gene's germline CDR1 is MDHEN and CDR2 SYDVKM. The CDR3 is 17 residues long. Trimming took 1 base from V and 4 from J; bases not matched to a gene: 5. The CDR3, as DNA: TGTGCCAGCAGTTTATACGGGACAGGGGGCTTAAATCAGCCCCAGCATTTT. It is translated as CASSLYGTGGLNQPQHF.

This clonotype was observed a few times. This chain uses TRBV6-2 or TRBV6-3 with TRBJ1-1, with no clear D. Between the trimmed V and J ends, which lost 5 bases and 0 bases, there was a span of 13 bases. The germline V gene has CDR1 MNHEY and CDR2 SVGEGT. This CDR3 region has 15 residues. Written as DNA, the CDR3 is TGTGCCAGCAGTGAAAGAGTTTCCATGAACACTGAAGCTTTCTTT. Protein sequence: CASSERVSMNTEAFF.

V and J are TRBV7-3 and TRBJ2-1, with D tentatively TRBD2 (6 bases). Germline CDR1 SGHTA, CDR2 FQGTGA. V was pared by 5 bases and J by 7 bases, with 27 bases between. The CDR3 is 18 amino acids. CDR3 bases: TGTGCCAGCAGCCTCTACCCCGAGGGGAGGCACTCCGGAAATGAGCAGTTCTTC. Its translation: CASSLYPEGRHSGNEQFF.

This clonotype showed up just a few times. This chain links TRBV12-3 or TRBV12-4 with TRBJ2-1; either TRBD1 or TRBD2 may fit D (5 bases each). Between the trimmed V and J ends, which lost 3 bases and 7 bases, there was a span of 16 bases. The CDR3 is made up of 15 amino acids. The CDR3 bases are TGTGCCAGCAGTTTTGTGGGGGTAAGACCTAATGAGCAGTTCTTC. This encodes CASSFVGVRPNEQFF.

This clonotype was picked up a small number of times. CDR3 region: CASLAGDLGEQFF. CDR3 nucleotides: TGTGCCAGTCTAGCGGGAGATTTAGGGGAGCAGTTCTTC. V and J are TRBV27 and TRBJ2-1; 10 nucleotides agree with TRBD2. V dropped 9 bases and J dropped 10; count of bases not matched to a gene: 9. Germline CDR1 and CDR2: MNHEY and SMNVEV (reference sequence). The length of the CDR3 is 13 residues.

The rearrangement uses TRBV25-1 and TRBJ2-5; the D is unclear. Germline V CDR1 and CDR2: MGHDK, SYGVNS. CDR3 length equals 12 residues. Trimming pared 3 bases from V and 4 bases from J, leaving 6 bases between. Here the CDR3 reads CASSDFRETQYF. The CDR3 DNA reads as TGTGCCAGCAGTGACTTCCGAGAGACCCAGTACTTC.

The gene calls are TRBV5-4 and TRBJ2-3; D remains unclear. The germline V gene has CDR1 SGHNT and CDR2 YYREEE (reference sequence). The V end was cut by 1 base, the J end by 8 bases, with 8 bases between. CDR3 size: 12 residues. CDR3 amino acids: CASSLQDGTQYF. The CDR3, as DNA: TGTGCCAGCAGCTTGCAGGACGGTACGCAGTATTTT.

This chain connects TRBV12-3 or TRBV12-4 to TRBJ2-1, with D possibly matching TRBD1 (6 bases). Trimming removed 5 bases from V and 2 bases from J, with 10 bases in between. The CDR3 length is 14 residues. The CDR3 here is CASSPQGPYNEQFF. CDR3 DNA sequence: TGTGCCAGCAGTCCCCAGGGGCCCTACAATGAGCAGTTCTTC.

V usage is TRBV28 and J usage is TRBJ2-7, with 9 bases fitting TRBD1. J gave up 2 bases and V 8 bases, and 7 bases lay outside the gene matches. The V gene's germline CDR1 is MDHEN and CDR2 SYDVKM. The CDR3 is made up of 14 amino acids. The CDR3 DNA follows: TGTGCCAGCCTAGGACAGGGGCTCCCCTACGAGCAGTACTTC. Translated: CASLGQGLPYEQYF.

This clonotype came up a few times. This sequence joins TRBV12-3 or TRBV12-4 and TRBJ1-1, with no clear D. This CDR3 contains 13 residues. Trimming removed 3 bases from V and 6 bases from J, with 11 bases in between. CDR3 sequence: CASSLGTQPEAFF. The CDR3 region has the DNA TGTGCCAGCAGTTTGGGAACCCAACCTGAAGCTTTCTTT.

Only a few counts were recorded for this clonotype. The CDR3 region is CASSLLETKGEQFF. Written as DNA, the CDR3 is TGTGCCAGCAGCTTGCTAGAGACAAAGGGTGAGCAGTTCTTC. The chain employs TRBV7-6 and TRBJ2-1; D gene unclear. The CDR3 spans 14 residues. V lost 3 bases and J 9 bases, leaving 15 bases between the germline ends. The germline gives CDR1 SGHVS, CDR2 FNYEAQ.

The rearrangement links TRBV13 to TRBJ2-1, with D hard to call. The CDR3 is made up of 15 amino acids. From germline, CDR1 is PRHDT and CDR2 FYEKMQ (reference sequence). The V end lost 0 bases, the J end lost 7 bases, and 13 bases lay between the germline ends. The CDR3 nucleotides read TGTGCCAGCAGCTTAGGTCCTAGTATGGTAAATGAGCAGTTCTTC. Its protein is CASSLGPSMVNEQFF.

This rearrangement joins TRBV29-1 to TRBJ2-1, with TRBD1 identical over 8 bases. Germline V gives CDR1 SQVTM, CDR2 ANQGSEA. The V and J ends lost 7 bases and 4 bases, in that order; junction bases with no gene match: 6. The CDR3 consists of 13 residues. The CDR3 DNA reads TGCAGCGAGACAGGGGACCCTTACAATGAGCAGTTCTTC. Residues: CSETGDPYNEQFF.

The chain carries TRBV2 and TRBJ1-4; D is uncertain. Trimming shortened V by 3 bases and J by 12 bases, and 11 bases separated the two germline ends. CDR1 is SNHLY and CDR2 is FYNNEI in the germline V gene. The length of the CDR3 is 12 residues. The CDR3 DNA sequence: TGTGCCAGCAGTGACCAACGGTGGGAACTGTTTTTT. As protein: CASSDQRWELFF.

This clonotype occurred a few times. The CDR3 DNA follows: TGCGCCAGCAGCCATAACGACAGGGGTAGCTACGAGCAGTACTTC. It specifies CASSHNDRGSYEQYF. The chain couples TRBV4-1 to TRBJ2-7; the match to TRBD1 covers 8 bases. Germline CDR1 reads MGHRA; CDR2 reads YSYEKL. CDR3 size: 15 residues. V lost 3 bases to trimming and J lost 3 bases; unmatched junction nucleotides: 7.

The chain joins TRBV29-1 to TRBJ1-1; no clear D. The V end lost 3 bases, the J end lost 2 bases, and 10 bases lay between the germline ends. The CDR3 sequence is 13 residues long. Germline CDR1 and CDR2: SQVTM and ANQGSEA. The CDR3 here is CSVDWDSNTEAFF. The CDR3 nucleotides read TGCAGCGTTGACTGGGATTCCAACACTGAAGCTTTCTTT.

The chain uses TRBV7-2 and TRBJ2-1, with 7 bases identical to TRBD1. CDR1 is SGHTA, CDR2 FQGNSA, per germline. Germline trimming cut 3 bases from V and 4 bases from J; bases unmatched to any gene: 3. The CDR3 is made up of 14 amino acids. The CDR3 nucleotides read TGTGCCAGCAGCTTTCGGGACAGATACAATGAGCAGTTCTTC. It specifies CASSFRDRYNEQFF.

Only a few counts were recorded for this clonotype. V usage is TRBV12-3 or TRBV12-4 and J usage is TRBJ1-5, with D possibly matching TRBD1 (6 bases). CDR3 size: 14 residues. V was trimmed by 7 bases and J by 3 bases, leaving 13 bases between them. The CDR3 protein is CASTWGAFNQPQHF. The DNA for the CDR3 is TGTGCCAGCACCTGGGGGGCCTTCAATCAGCCCCAGCATTTT.

This clonotype was picked up a small number of times. The gene calls are TRBV13 and TRBJ1-4, with D possibly TRBD1 on 6 matching bases. The CDR3 runs 14 residues. Deletions cut 2 bases from V and 6 bases from J, with 10 bases between. Germline V gene sequence: CDR1 PRHDT, CDR2 FYEKMQ (reference sequence). The DNA for the CDR3 is TGTGCCAGCAGCTTAATGGCAGGGGATGAAAAACTGTTTTTT. As protein: CASSLMAGDEKLFF.